Following are 7 T cell receptor beta chains from one sample sequenced in a study of monozygotic twins with inflammatory bowel disease. From the 5' RACE reads, TCRdb lists one entry per CDR3 protein and no DNA. The sample data list over 200,000 distinct CDR3 sequences. Sequenced input: blood. The receptors here all came from a human donor with ulcerative colitis or Crohn's disease, or a healthy co-twin of an affected twin (not recorded which).

The chain joins TRBV5-1 to TRBJ1-6. This CDR3 has 17 residues. Germline CDR1 reads SGHRS; CDR2 reads YFSETQ. The CDR3 reads CASSLDRRGRPDSPLHF.

V usage is TRBV7-2 and J usage is TRBJ2-2. CDR3 length equals 15 residues. Germline V gene sequence: CDR1 SGHTA, CDR2 FQGNSA. CDR3 protein: CASSLFSVGTGELFF.

This chain uses TRBV12-3 or TRBV12-4 with TRBJ1-1; no DNA is available, so the TRBD1 call from TCRdb remains unchecked. The CDR3 runs to 13 residues. The CDR3 reads CASSLGSGGEAFF.

The V and J genes are TRBV6-5 and TRBJ1-4; TCRdb indicates TRBD1, and absent DNA this call remains unverified. The CDR3 totals 14 residues. Germline V CDR1 and CDR2: MNHEY, SVGAGI. The CDR3 is CASSYSTGNEKLFF.

This chain connects TRBV18 to TRBJ1-1; TCRdb gives TRBD1 as the D gene, but with no DNA this cannot be confirmed. The CDR3 length is 15 residues. CDR1 and CDR2 from the germline V gene are KGHSH and LQKENI. CDR3 protein: CASSPTAGGETEAFF.

V usage is TRBV28 and J usage is TRBJ1-2. The CDR3 is 18 amino acids. Germline CDR1 and CDR2: MDHEN and SYDVKM. The CDR3 loop reads CASSLSMPESRTFYGYTF.

V and J are TRBV7-6 and TRBJ2-7; the D call from TCRdb, TRBD1, cannot be confirmed without DNA. Germline V gene sequence: CDR1 SGHVS, CDR2 FNYEAQ. CDR3 length: 15 residues. The CDR3 is CASSQDTHDSYEQYF.